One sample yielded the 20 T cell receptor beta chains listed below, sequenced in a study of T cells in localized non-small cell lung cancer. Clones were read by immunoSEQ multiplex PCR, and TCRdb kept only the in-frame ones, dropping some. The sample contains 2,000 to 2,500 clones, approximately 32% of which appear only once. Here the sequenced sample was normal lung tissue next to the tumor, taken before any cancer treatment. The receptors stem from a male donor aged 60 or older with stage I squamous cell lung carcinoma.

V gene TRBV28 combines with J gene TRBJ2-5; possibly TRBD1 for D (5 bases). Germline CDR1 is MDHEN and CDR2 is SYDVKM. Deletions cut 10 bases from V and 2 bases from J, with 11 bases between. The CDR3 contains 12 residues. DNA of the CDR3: TGTGCCACCAGACAGTCGCAAGAGACCCAGTACTTC. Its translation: CATRQSQETQYF.

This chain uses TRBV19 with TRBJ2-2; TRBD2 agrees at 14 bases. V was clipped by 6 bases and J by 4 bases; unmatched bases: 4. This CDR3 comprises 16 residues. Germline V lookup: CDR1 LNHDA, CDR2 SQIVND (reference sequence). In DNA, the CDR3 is TGTGCCAGTAGGGGACTAGCGGGAGTTATCACCGGGGAGCTGTTTTTT. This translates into CASRGLAGVITGELFF.

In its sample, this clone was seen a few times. CDR3 DNA sequence: TGTGCCAGTAGCCTTAAACCGGGACAGGGCTACGAGCAGTACTTC. Its translation is CASSLKPGQGYEQYF. V and J are TRBV19 and TRBJ2-7; 9 positions match TRBD1. Germline V lookup: CDR1 LNHDA, CDR2 SQIVND (reference sequence). This CDR3 is 15 amino acids long. With V trimmed by 6 bases and J by 3 bases, 9 bases remained unmatched.

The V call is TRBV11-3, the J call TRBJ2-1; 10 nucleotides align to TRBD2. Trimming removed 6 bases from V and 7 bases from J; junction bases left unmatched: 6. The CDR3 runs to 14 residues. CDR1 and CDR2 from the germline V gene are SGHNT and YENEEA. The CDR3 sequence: CASRGAGGGNEQFF. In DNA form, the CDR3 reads TGTGCCAGCAGGGGAGCGGGAGGGGGGAATGAGCAGTTCTTC.

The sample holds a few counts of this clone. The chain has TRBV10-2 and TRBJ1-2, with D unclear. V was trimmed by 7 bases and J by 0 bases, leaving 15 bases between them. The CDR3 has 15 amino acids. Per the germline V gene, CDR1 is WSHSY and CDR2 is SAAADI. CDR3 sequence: CASKAGQASNYGYTF. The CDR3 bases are TGCGCCAGCAAAGCTGGGCAGGCCTCTAACTATGGCTACACCTTC.

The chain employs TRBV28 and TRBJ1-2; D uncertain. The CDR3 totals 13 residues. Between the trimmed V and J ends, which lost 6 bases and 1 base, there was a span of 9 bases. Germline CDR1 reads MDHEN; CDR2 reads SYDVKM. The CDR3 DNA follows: TGTGCCAGCAGGATACAGAGTAACTATGGCTACACCTTC. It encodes CASRIQSNYGYTF.

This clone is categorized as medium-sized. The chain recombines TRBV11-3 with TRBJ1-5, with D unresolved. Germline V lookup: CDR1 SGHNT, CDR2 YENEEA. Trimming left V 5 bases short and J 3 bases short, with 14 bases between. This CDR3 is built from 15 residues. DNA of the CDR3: TGTGCCAGCAGCCCGGCCGGCAGATACAATCAGCCCCAGCATTTT. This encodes CASSPAGRYNQPQHF.

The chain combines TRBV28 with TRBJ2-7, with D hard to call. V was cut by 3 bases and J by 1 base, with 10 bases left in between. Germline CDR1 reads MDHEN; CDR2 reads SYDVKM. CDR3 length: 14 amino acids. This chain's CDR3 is CASSFHAESYEQYF. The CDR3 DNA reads TGTGCCAGCAGTTTCCATGCAGAATCCTACGAGCAGTACTTC.

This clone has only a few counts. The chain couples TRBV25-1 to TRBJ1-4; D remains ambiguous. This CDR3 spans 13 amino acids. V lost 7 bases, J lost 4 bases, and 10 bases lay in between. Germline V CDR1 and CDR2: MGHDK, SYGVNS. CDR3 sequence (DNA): TGTGCCAGCACCGGACCGAGTAATGAAAAACTGTTTTTT. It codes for CASTGPSNEKLFF.

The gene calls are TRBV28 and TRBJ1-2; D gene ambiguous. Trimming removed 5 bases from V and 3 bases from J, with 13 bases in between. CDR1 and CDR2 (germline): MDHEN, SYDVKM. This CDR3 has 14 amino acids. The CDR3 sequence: CASSVSLADYGYTF. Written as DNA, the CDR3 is TGTGCCAGCAGTGTTTCTCTGGCGGACTATGGCTACACCTTC.

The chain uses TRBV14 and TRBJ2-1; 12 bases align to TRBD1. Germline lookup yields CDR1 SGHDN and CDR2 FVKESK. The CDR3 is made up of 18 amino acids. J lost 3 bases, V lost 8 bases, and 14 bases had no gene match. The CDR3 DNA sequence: TGTGCCAGCGCTGCACATGTCGGGACAGGGGGCTTCTACAATGAGCAGTTCTTC. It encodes CASAAHVGTGGFYNEQFF.

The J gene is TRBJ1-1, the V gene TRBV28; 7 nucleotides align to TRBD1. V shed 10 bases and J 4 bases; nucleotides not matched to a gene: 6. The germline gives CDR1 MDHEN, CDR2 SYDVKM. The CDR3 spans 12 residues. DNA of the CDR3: TGTGCCATCCGACAGGGCGGCACTGAAGCTTTCTTT. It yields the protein CAIRQGGTEAFF.

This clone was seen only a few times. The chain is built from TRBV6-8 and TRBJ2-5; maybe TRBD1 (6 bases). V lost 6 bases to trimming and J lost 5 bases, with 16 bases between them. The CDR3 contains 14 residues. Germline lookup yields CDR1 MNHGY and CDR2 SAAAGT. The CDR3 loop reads CASRDTGFRETQYF. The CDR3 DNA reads TGTGCCAGCAGAGACACAGGGTTTAGGGAGACCCAGTACTTC.

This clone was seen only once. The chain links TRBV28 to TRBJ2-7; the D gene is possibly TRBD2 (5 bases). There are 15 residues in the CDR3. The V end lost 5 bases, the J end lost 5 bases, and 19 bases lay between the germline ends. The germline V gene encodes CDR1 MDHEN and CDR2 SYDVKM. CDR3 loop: CASSPSSGKQDEQYF. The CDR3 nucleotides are TGTGCCAGCAGTCCCTCTTCGGGGAAGCAAGACGAGCAGTACTTC.

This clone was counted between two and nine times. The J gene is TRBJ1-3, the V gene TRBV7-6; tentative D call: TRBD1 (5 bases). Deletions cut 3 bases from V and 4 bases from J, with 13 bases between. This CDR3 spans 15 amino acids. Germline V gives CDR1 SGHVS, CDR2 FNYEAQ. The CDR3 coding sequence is TGTGCCAGCAGCTTGCAGGGAGGTGGAGGAAACACCATATATTTT. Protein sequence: CASSLQGGGGNTIYF.

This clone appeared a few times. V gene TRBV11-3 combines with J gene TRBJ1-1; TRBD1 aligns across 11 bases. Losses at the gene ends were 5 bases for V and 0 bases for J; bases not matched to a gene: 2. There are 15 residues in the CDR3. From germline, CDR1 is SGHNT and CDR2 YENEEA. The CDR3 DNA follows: TGTGCCAGCAGCCCGGACAGGGGGCTGAACACTGAAGCTTTCTTT. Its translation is CASSPDRGLNTEAFF.

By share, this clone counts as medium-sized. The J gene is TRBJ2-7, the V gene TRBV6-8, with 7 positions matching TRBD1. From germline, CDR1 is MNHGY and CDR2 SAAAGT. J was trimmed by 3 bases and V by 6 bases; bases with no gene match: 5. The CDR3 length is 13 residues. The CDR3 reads CASSGDSYYEQYF. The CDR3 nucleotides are TGTGCCAGCAGCGGGGACAGTTACTACGAGCAGTACTTC.

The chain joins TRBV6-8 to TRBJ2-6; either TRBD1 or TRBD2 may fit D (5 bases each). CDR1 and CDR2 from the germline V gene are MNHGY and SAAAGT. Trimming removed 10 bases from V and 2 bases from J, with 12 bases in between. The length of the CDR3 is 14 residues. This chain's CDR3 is CATLAGTGANVLTF. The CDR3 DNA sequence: TGTGCCACTCTAGCAGGGACTGGGGCCAACGTCCTGACTTTC.

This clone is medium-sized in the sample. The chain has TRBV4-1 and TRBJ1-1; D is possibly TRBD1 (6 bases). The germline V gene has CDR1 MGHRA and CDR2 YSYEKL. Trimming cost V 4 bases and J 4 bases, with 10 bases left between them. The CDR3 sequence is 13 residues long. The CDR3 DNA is TGCGCCAGCAGCCTAGGGGACATCACTGAAGCTTTCTTT. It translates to CASSLGDITEAFF.

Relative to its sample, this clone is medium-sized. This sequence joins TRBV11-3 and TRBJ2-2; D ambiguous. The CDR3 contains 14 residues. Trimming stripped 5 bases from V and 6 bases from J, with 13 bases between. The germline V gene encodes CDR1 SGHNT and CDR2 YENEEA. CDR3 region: CASSLQTGSGELFF. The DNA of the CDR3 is TGTGCCAGCAGCCTCCAGACCGGTTCCGGGGAGCTGTTTTTT.